This is a list of T cell receptor beta chains from one sample in a study of blood T cell repertoires in COVID-19. Profiling relied on immunoSEQ multiplex PCR, and the TCRdb table lists in-frame clones only, not all of them. The repertoire holds about 380,000 clones, with roughly 85% as singletons. Sequenced input: peripheral blood. All receptors derive from a woman aged 18-29 years with acute or convalescent COVID-19. The CDR3 runs from the conserved cysteine through the conserved F or W. Each record gives: J gene, D gene, clone size, V gene, CDR3 DNA, CDR3 protein. The D gene is left open where the match is weak. The listing skips clone size in some rows; elsewhere it reads once, few, many or a size class.

J gene: TRBJ1-4
D gene: .
clone size: .
V gene: TRBV6-6
CDR3 DNA: TGTGCCAGCAGTCTCCAATGGACTGCCGCAACTAATGAAAAACTGTTTTTT
CDR3 protein: CASSLQWTAATNEKLFF

J gene: TRBJ2-1
D gene: .
clone size: .
V gene: TRBV6-5
CDR3 DNA: TGTGCCAGCAGTTACTCTAACTCCGGCTCCTACAATGAGCAGTTCTTC
CDR3 protein: CASSYSNSGSYNEQFF

J gene: TRBJ2-1
D gene: TRBD2
clone size: .
V gene: TRBV5-1
CDR3 DNA: TGCGCCAGCAGCTTGGCCCTGGGACTAGCGGGAGTGGGGGAGCAGTTCTTC
CDR3 protein: CASSLALGLAGVGEQFF

J gene: TRBJ2-2
D gene: TRBD2
clone size: .
V gene: TRBV19
CDR3 DNA: TGTGCCAGTAGCAAAAAAGTAGCGGGAATCACCGGGGAGCTGTTTTTT
CDR3 protein: CASSKKVAGITGELFF

J gene: TRBJ2-3
D gene: .
clone size: .
V gene: TRBV6-2/TRBV6-3
CDR3 DNA: TGTGCCAGCAGTCCCATTCGGTCTAGCACAGATACGCAGTATTTT
CDR3 protein: CASSPIRSSTDTQYF

J gene: TRBJ2-7
D gene: .
clone size: .
V gene: TRBV5-6
CDR3 DNA: TGTGCCAGCAGCTTGGGAGGGTCCGGCTACGAGCAGTACTTC
CDR3 protein: CASSLGGSGYEQYF

J gene: TRBJ1-2
D gene: .
clone size: .
V gene: TRBV29-1
CDR3 DNA: TGCAGCGCGAACAGAGACTATGGCTACACCTTC
CDR3 protein: CSANRDYGYTF

J gene: TRBJ1-2
D gene: .
clone size: .
V gene: TRBV3-1/TRBV3-2
CDR3 DNA: TGTGCCAGCAGCCACGGCTATGGCTACACCTTC
CDR3 protein: CASSHGYGYTF

J gene: TRBJ2-4
D gene: .
clone size: .
V gene: TRBV6-6
CDR3 DNA: TGTGCCAGCAGTTACTCAAAGGACATTGGGAACATTCAGTACTTC
CDR3 protein: CASSYSKDIGNIQYF

J gene: TRBJ2-1
D gene: TRBD1
clone size: .
V gene: TRBV9
CDR3 DNA: TGTGCCAGCAGCGTAGGAATCCGGACAGGGGCCAACAATGAGCAGTTCTTC
CDR3 protein: CASSVGIRTGANNEQFF

J gene: TRBJ1-1
D gene: .
clone size: .
V gene: TRBV6-5
CDR3 DNA: TGTGCCAGCAGCCGTGGGTGGAGGGACACTGAAGCTTTCTTT
CDR3 protein: CASSRGWRDTEAFF

J gene: TRBJ1-5
D gene: .
clone size: few
V gene: TRBV19
CDR3 DNA: TGTGCCAGTAGTATAGTTACAGGGCGGTTAAGCAATCAGCCCCAGCATTTT
CDR3 protein: CASSIVTGRLSNQPQHF

J gene: TRBJ2-5
D gene: .
clone size: once
V gene: TRBV27
CDR3 DNA: TGTGCCAGCAGTTATGGACAAGGGGGAGAGACCCAGTACTTC
CDR3 protein: CASSYGQGGETQYF

J gene: TRBJ2-1
D gene: .
clone size: .
V gene: TRBV3-1/TRBV3-2
CDR3 DNA: TGTGCCAGCAGCCAAGACGGGAACTCCTACAATGAGCAGTTCTTC
CDR3 protein: CASSQDGNSYNEQFF

J gene: TRBJ1-6
D gene: .
clone size: .
V gene: TRBV6-6
CDR3 DNA: TGTGCCAGCAGCCTACAAGGGGGTAATAATTCACCCCTCCACTTT
CDR3 protein: CASSLQGGNNSPLHF

J gene: TRBJ1-3
D gene: .
clone size: few
V gene: TRBV29-1
CDR3 DNA: TGCAGCGTTGAGGCCCGCGGTCCGGACACCATATATTTT
CDR3 protein: CSVEARGPDTIYF

J gene: TRBJ1-5
D gene: .
clone size: .
V gene: TRBV4-1
CDR3 DNA: TGCGCCAGCAGCCAAGCTCCGGGTAATCAGCCCCAGCATTTT
CDR3 protein: CASSQAPGNQPQHF

J gene: TRBJ2-2
D gene: TRBD2
clone size: .
V gene: TRBV5-6
CDR3 DNA: TGTGCCAGCAGCCCAGCCCTAGCGGGGACCCCAACCGGGGAGCTGTTTTTT
CDR3 protein: CASSPALAGTPTGELFF

J gene: TRBJ1-1
D gene: TRBD1
clone size: few
V gene: TRBV11-2
CDR3 DNA: TGTGCCAGCAGCCGCGCCATACAGGGGATGAACACTGAAGCTTTCTTT
CDR3 protein: CASSRAIQGMNTEAFF

J gene: TRBJ2-1
D gene: TRBD2
clone size: .
V gene: TRBV9
CDR3 DNA: TGTGCCAGCAGCGGGATAGCGGGCGAGCAGTTCTTC
CDR3 protein: CASSGIAGEQFF

J gene: TRBJ2-1
D gene: TRBD2
clone size: .
V gene: TRBV7-2
CDR3 DNA: TGTGCCAGCACCACGGGCGGGAGCGGGGGGGCTAATGAGCAGTTCTTC
CDR3 protein: CASTTGGSGGANEQFF

J gene: TRBJ2-3
D gene: TRBD2
clone size: .
V gene: TRBV7-3
CDR3 DNA: TGTGCCAGCAGCTCCGGACTAGCGGGATCAGATACGCAGTATTTT
CDR3 protein: CASSSGLAGSDTQYF

J gene: TRBJ2-2
D gene: .
clone size: .
V gene: TRBV5-4
CDR3 DNA: TGTGCCAGCAGCTTGGGCCGTTCTAGAACCGGGGAGCTGTTTTTT
CDR3 protein: CASSLGRSRTGELFF

J gene: TRBJ1-2
D gene: .
clone size: few
V gene: TRBV29-1
CDR3 DNA: TGCAGCGTTTCAGACAGTCCTAACTATGGCTACACCTTC
CDR3 protein: CSVSDSPNYGYTF

J gene: TRBJ1-3
D gene: .
clone size: .
V gene: TRBV5-1
CDR3 DNA: TGCGCCAGCAGCTTGGGCAGCGGTGGAAACACCATATATTTT
CDR3 protein: CASSLGSGGNTIYF

J gene: TRBJ2-2
D gene: .
clone size: .
V gene: TRBV6-1
CDR3 DNA: TGTGCCAGCAGTGAAGAAACAGCGAACACCGGGGAGCTGTTTTTT
CDR3 protein: CASSEETANTGELFF

J gene: TRBJ1-2
D gene: TRBD1
clone size: few
V gene: TRBV9
CDR3 DNA: TGTGCCAGCAACACCGGGACAGGGGTCGGTGGCTACACCTTC
CDR3 protein: CASNTGTGVGGYTF

J gene: TRBJ2-3
D gene: .
clone size: .
V gene: TRBV7-3
CDR3 DNA: TGTGCCAGCAGCTTAACGGGGACTGGCACAGATACGCAGTATTTT
CDR3 protein: CASSLTGTGTDTQYF